The source of this T cell receptor beta chain is a study of T cells in Graves' hyperthyroidism and ophthalmopathy. This CDR3 spans 15 amino acids. Trimming removed 3 bases from V and 0 bases from J, with 11 bases in between. Germline V gives CDR1 MNHNS, CDR2 SASEGT. Disease duration under 2 months; hyperthyroidism patients were aged 18 to 65. Blood from later-ophthalmopathy patients was taken at first hyperthyroidism diagnosis. This clonotype was seen more than once but under ten times. It was RNA transcripts that yielded the amplified TCR beta CDR3 regions. TCR CDR3 regions were first amplified by RT-PCR with HTBI primers. Each CDR3 protein gets one entry after TCRdb re-called the multiplex PCR reads with MiXCR. The data hold over 250,000 distinct CDR3 sequences, with around a quarter observed a single time.

Material: blood. The chain combines TRBV6-1 with TRBJ1-2; D gene ambiguous. The TCR sequence derives from a middle-aged man with Graves' hyperthyroidism that later progressed to Graves' ophthalmopathy. The CDR3: CASSEDGWSNYGYTF. CDR3 sequence (DNA): TGTGCCAGCAGTGAGGACGGATGGTCTAACTATGGCTACACCTTC.